This T cell receptor (beta chain) came from a study of T cells in Graves' hyperthyroidism and ophthalmopathy. The overall study: Before any treatment, at initial diagnosis, peripheral blood was collected.

Patients aged 18 to 65 with hyperthyroidism were newly diagnosed, with duration under 2 months. The PBMCs had their origin in roughly 9.8 ml of fresh peripheral blood. The CDR3 is 16 residues long. Germline V lookup: CDR1 KGHSH, CDR2 LQKENI. J was trimmed by 5 bases and V by 5 bases; bases with no gene match: 14. Turning to this clonotype: The antigen is undetermined.

Regions amplified from RNA transcripts were the TCR beta CDR3 regions. First-round RT-PCR with HTBI primers amplified the TCR CDR3 region. TCRdb ran MiXCR on the multiplex PCR reads and lists one entry per CDR3 protein. The sample yields about 400,000 distinct CDR3 sequences, 20% to 25% seen once. Overall study results and limits: Blood also carried most thyroid clonotypes expanded above 0.001.

The sample was blood. The sequence was collected from a man aged 50 to 60 with Graves' hyperthyroidism. This rearrangement joins TRBV18 to TRBJ1-1; TRBD1 agrees at 7 bases. CDR3 DNA: TGTGCCAGCTCAACGACGCCGAACAGGGGAGGAACTGAAGCTTTCTTT. Protein sequence: CASSTTPNRGGTEAFF.